This passage covers 15 T cell receptor beta chains from one sample sequenced in a study of blood T cells in healthy people across ages. A sample-barcoded 5' primer and a J-beta primer mix were used in a second PCR of roughly 6 to 12 cycles. TCRdb used MiXCR to reprocess the 5' RACE reads, holding one entry per CDR3 protein. Of fewer than 2 million distinct CDR3 sequences listed, 39% were seen once; the top ten hold 23%. Sequenced input: blood. Receptors were obtained from a human donor in good health.

This clonotype came up a few times. The chain combines TRBV6-5 with TRBJ1-2; 9 nucleotides align to TRBD1. Germline assignment: CDR1 MNHEY and CDR2 SVGAGI. V gave up 5 bases and J gave up 4 bases; unmatched junction bases: 5. CDR3 length: 14 residues. DNA for the CDR3: TGTGCCAGCAGTCCAGGACAGGGGACCTATGGCTACACCTTC. Translated: CASSPGQGTYGYTF.

This clonotype was observed a few times. The chain carries TRBV12-5 and TRBJ2-2, with 11 positions matching TRBD2. Germline V lookup: CDR1 LGHNT, CDR2 FRNRAP. V was pared by 3 bases and J by 4 bases, with 7 bases of the junction left unmatched. This CDR3 has 17 amino acids. CDR3 nucleotides: TGTGCTAGTGGTTTAGCTATAGCGGGGGGGCTCACCGGGGAGCTGTTTTTT. It codes for CASGLAIAGGLTGELFF. The whole variable domain, remainder taken from reference TRBV12-5 and TRBJ2-2, is DARVTQTPRHKVTEMGQEVTMRCQPILGHNTVFWYRQTMMQGLELLAYFRNRAPLDDSGMPKDRFSAEMPDATLATLKIQPSEPRDSAVYFCASGLAIAGGLTGELFFGEGSRLTVL.

This clonotype was found once. A clone one base away is much larger, so this may be a read error. The chain couples TRBV27 to TRBJ1-5; D unresolved. Germline V gene lookup returns CDR1 MNHEY and CDR2 SMNVEV (reference sequence). This CDR3 region has 15 residues. CDR3: CASSSGSYSNQPRHF. The CDR3 DNA follows: TGTGCCAGCAGCTCCGGGAGTTATAGCAATCAGCCCCGGCATTTT.

This clonotype has at least ten counts. The J gene is TRBJ1-2, the V gene TRBV20-1; 8 bases map to TRBD1. The V and J ends lost 4 bases and 2 bases, in that order; junction bases with no gene match: 9. CDR3 length: 15 residues. CDR1 and CDR2 from the germline V gene are DFQATT and SNEGSKA (reference sequence). The CDR3 loop reads CSAIPSTGGNYGYTF. The CDR3 region has the DNA TGCAGTGCTATTCCTTCTACAGGGGGGAACTATGGCTACACCTTC.

This clonotype is a singleton in its sample. Mismatch with germline at one junction end may stem from a read error. CDR3 sequence: CASSLAIGEDTEAFF. The CDR3 DNA is TGTGCCAGCAGCTTGGCAATAGGGGAGGACACTGAGGCTTTCTTT. The chain carries TRBV5-8 and TRBJ1-1; a weak D match, TRBD1 (5 bases). From germline, CDR1 is SGHTS and CDR2 YDEGEE. The CDR3 loop spans 15 amino acids.

The CDR3 DNA reads TGTGCCATCAGTGGGCAGGGGGTCCCCTACGAGCAGTACTTC. Translating it yields CAISGQGVPYEQYF. This chain connects TRBV10-3 to TRBJ2-5; 7 bases are shared with TRBD1. The J call could be wrong; TRBJ2-7 is a better fit for the DNA end. Germline lookup yields CDR1 ENHRY and CDR2 SYGVKD. This CDR3 spans 14 amino acids.

This clonotype has more than one count but fewer than ten. The CDR3 loop reads CASSPPTGDGYNEQFF. The CDR3 nucleotides read TGTGCCAGCAGCCCCCCGACAGGTGATGGGTACAATGAGCAGTTCTTC. The chain combines TRBV7-9 with TRBJ2-1; tentative D call: TRBD1 (6 bases). Germline V CDR1 and CDR2: SEHNR, FQNEAQ (reference sequence). The CDR3 is made up of 16 amino acids. V was pared by 5 bases and J by 4 bases, with 18 bases between.

The chain joins TRBV29-1 to TRBJ2-1; 9 bases match TRBD2. Germline V gene sequence: CDR1 SQVTM, CDR2 ANQGSEA. The CDR3 contains 15 residues. V trimming: 6 bases; J trimming: 0 bases; junction bases outside the gene matches: 6. The CDR3 is CSVESGGPSYNEQFF. CDR3 nucleotides: TGCAGCGTCGAGAGCGGGGGGCCCTCCTACAATGAGCAGTTCTTC.

Notes on this clonotype: A read error may account for a junction end that differs from germline. The chain couples TRBV24-1 to TRBJ2-5, with TRBD2 as a possible D gene (6 bases). From germline, CDR1 is KGHDR and CDR2 SFDVKD. The CDR3 consists of 16 residues. The DNA of the CDR3 is TGTGCCACCAGTGATTTGCAATCGGGGGACCAAGAGACCCTGTACTTC. It encodes CATSDLQSGDQETLYF.

This clonotype turned up a few times. The chain carries TRBV9 and TRBJ1-1; D is undetermined. V was cut by 3 bases and J by 6 bases, with 15 bases left in between. Looked up from germline, CDR1 is SGDLS and CDR2 is YYNGEE. This CDR3 region has 14 residues. DNA for the CDR3: TGTGCCAGCAGCGCCCTGGGGTATTTCGCTGAAGCTTTCTTT. It specifies CASSALGYFAEAFF.

As to this clonotype: One junction end does not reproduce the germline sequence, and a read error may be involved. V is TRBV11-2 and J is TRBJ1-2; D is ambiguous. Per germline, CDR1 SGHAT and CDR2 FQNNGV. This CDR3 comprises 13 residues. The DNA of the CDR3 is TGTGCCAGCAGCCCGGCGGTATCCTATAGCTACACCTTC. The encoded protein is CASSPAVSYSYTF. Looking up the rest from reference TRBV11-2 and TRBJ1-2 gives the full variable domain: EAGVAQSPRYKIIEKRQSVAFWCNPISGHATLYWYQQILGQGPKLLIQFQNNGVVDDSQLPKDRFSAERLKGVDSTLKIQPAKLEDSAVYLCASSPAVSYSYTFGSGTRLTVV.

V and J are TRBV12-3 or TRBV12-4 and TRBJ1-1, with 9 bases matching TRBD1. The J segment lost 4 bases and the V segment lost 4 bases, leaving 7 bases of the junction unmatched. The CDR3 sequence is 15 residues long. CDR3 residues: CASSSGTGSSTEAFF. Here the CDR3 DNA reads TGTGCCAGCAGTTCCGGGACAGGGTCTAGCACTGAAGCTTTCTTT.

This clonotype was seen only a few times. The gene calls are TRBV7-2 and TRBJ2-7; 7 nucleotides agree with TRBD1. This CDR3 is built from 18 residues. Germline CDR1 reads SGHTA; CDR2 reads FQGNSA. V dropped 5 bases and J dropped 5; count of bases not matched to a gene: 21. The CDR3 nucleotides read TGTGCCAGCAGCCCCCGGGCCCCTATGACAGGGTACCAGAACGAGCAGTACTTC. It encodes CASSPRAPMTGYQNEQYF.

The chain joins TRBV4-3 to TRBJ2-3; D is uncertain. The V gene's germline CDR1 is LGHNA and CDR2 YSLEER. CDR3 size: 15 residues. Trimming stripped 2 bases from V and 5 bases from J, with 14 bases between. CDR3 in DNA: TGCGCCAGCAGCCAATTACTATCCCGGCAAGATACGCAGTATTTT. Its protein is CASSQLLSRQDTQYF.

The J gene is TRBJ2-5, the V gene TRBV29-1; D is perhaps TRBD2 (6 bases). From germline, CDR1 is SQVTM and CDR2 ANQGSEA. This CDR3 is built from 12 residues. V gave up 0 bases and J gave up 11 bases, with 13 bases separating them. The CDR3 DNA reads TGCAGCGTTGAAGAATCGGGGGTTGAGCAGTACTTC. Translated: CSVEESGVEQYF.